This entry is about one TCR beta chain. What it recognizes is unknown. Amplified regions were TCR beta CDR3 sequences from RNA transcripts. HTBI primers were the set used in a first-round RT-PCR of the TCR CDR3. From the multiplex PCR reads, TCRdb called clonotypes with MiXCR, one entry per CDR3 protein. The sample records under 350,000 distinct CDR3 sequences, approximately 13% being singletons. This entry is derived from a study of T cells in Graves' hyperthyroidism and ophthalmopathy. Absence of ophthalmopathy progression within 18 months defined stable Graves' hyperthyroidism. Patients aged 18 to 65 with hyperthyroidism were newly diagnosed, with duration under 2 months. The source of the PBMCs was around 10 ml of fresh peripheral blood. Findings and caveats of the study: Blood also contained most expanded thyroid clonotypes above 0.001.

The TCR sequence derives from a woman between 35 and 50 years old with Graves' hyperthyroidism. Input material: blood.

Written as DNA, the CDR3 is TGTGCCACCAGTGATTTGACCGGGAACAATGAGCAGTTCTTC. Translated: CATSDLTGNNEQFF. This chain joins TRBV24-1 and TRBJ2-1, with D perhaps matching TRBD2 (5 bases). Trimming stripped 0 bases from V and 5 bases from J, with 7 bases between. Germline V gene sequence: CDR1 KGHDR, CDR2 SFDVKD. The CDR3 totals 14 residues.